These 4 T cell receptor beta chains were all obtained from the same sample, sequenced in a study of vaccination and CD4 T cells after COVID-19. Treatment: roughly 11-day PBMC culture with coronavirus spike peptide pools or control peptides (ViraFEST assay). It was before the COVID-19 pandemic (2011-2018) that the unexposed donor's CD4+ T cells were collected. Their antigens are not known. Sequence data for DNA of cultured CD4+ T cells were generated by the Oncomine TCR Beta short-read assay. TCRdb processed the PCR reads anew with MiXCR; each CDR3 protein has one entry. The sample holds several thousand distinct CDR3 sequences, roughly 30% seen once. The sequencing sample was made of CD4+ T cells from blood, cultured in vitro. Source of these receptors: a human donor in good health.

This clonotype was observed once. The rearrangement links TRBV5-8 to TRBJ1-5; the D is unclear. The V end was cut by 4 bases, the J end by 2 bases, with 22 bases between. The CDR3 is 18 residues long. Germline CDR1 SGHTS, CDR2 YDEGEE. The CDR3 region is CASSGSGGSNPGNQPQHF. CDR3 sequence (DNA): TGTGCCAGCAGCGGCAGTGGTGGGAGCAATCCAGGCAATCAGCCCCAGCATTTT. The full variable domain, completed using reference TRBV5-8 and TRBJ1-5, is EAGVTQSPTHLIKTRGQQATLRCSPISGHTSVYWYQQALGLGLQFLLWYDEGEERNRGNFPPRFSGRQFPNYSSELNVNALELEDSALYLCASSGSGGSNPGNQPQHFGDGTRLSIL.

This clonotype was observed a handful of times. The chain links TRBV6-4 to TRBJ1-1; D gene unclear. This CDR3 is 13 amino acids long. Looked up from germline, CDR1 is MRHNA and CDR2 is SNTAGT. V dropped 0 bases and J dropped 2 bases, with 4 bases sitting between them. CDR3 protein: CASSDSDNTEAFF. The DNA for the CDR3 is TGTGCCAGCAGTGACTCTGACAACACTGAAGCTTTCTTT.

This chain connects TRBV7-9 to TRBJ2-2; 10 nucleotides line up with TRBD1. Germline values: CDR1 SEHNR, CDR2 FQNEAQ (reference sequence). The ends lost 5 bases at V and 6 bases at J; junction bases unmatched: 9. The CDR3 loop spans 16 amino acids. The CDR3 sequence: CASSRWETGGSGELFF. In DNA form, the CDR3 reads TGTGCCAGCAGCCGATGGGAGACAGGGGGCTCCGGGGAGCTGTTTTTT.

The chain employs TRBV6-2 or TRBV6-3 and TRBJ1-6; TRBD1 might be the D (5 bases). The CDR3 is 14 amino acids. The germline V and J ends were trimmed by 2 bases and 7 bases, with 9 bases remaining between them. CDR1 is MNHEY and CDR2 is SVGEGT in the germline V gene. This CDR3 is CASSYGRQNSPLHF. CDR3 in DNA: TGTGCCAGCAGTTACGGCAGACAGAATTCACCCCTCCACTTT.